The 5 T cell receptor beta chains below all came from one sample that was sequenced in a study of T cell responses to AZD1222 COVID-19 vaccine. Profiled with immunoSEQ multiplex PCR; TCRdb holds only in-frame clones, not every one. In the table there are about 94,000 clones, approximately 81% of which are singletons. The source was peripheral blood, collected 28 days after the second AZD1222 dose. The receptors shown here come from an adult who received the AZD1222 COVID-19 vaccine.

This chain joins TRBV9 and TRBJ2-5, with D maybe TRBD1 (6 bases). V shed 1 base and J shed 5 bases, with 18 bases lying between them. The CDR3 runs 16 residues. Germline CDR1 is SGDLS and CDR2 is YYNGEE. CDR3 sequence: CASSVYLRGGGETQYF. In DNA, the CDR3 is TGTGCCAGCAGCGTATATCTAAGAGGGGGTGGGGAGACCCAGTACTTC. The variable domain in full, with the rest retrieved from reference TRBV9 and TRBJ2-5, is DSGVTQTPKHLITATGQRVTLRCSPRSGDLSVYWYQQSLDQGLQFLIQYYNGEERAKGNILERFSAQQFPDLHSELNLSSLELGDSALYFCASSVYLRGGGETQYFGPGTRLLVL.

The chain couples TRBV4-2 to TRBJ1-2; no definite D call. From germline, CDR1 is LGHNA and CDR2 YNFKEQ. The V and J ends lost 0 bases and 0 bases respectively, with 5 bases between them. This CDR3 comprises 14 residues. The CDR3 DNA reads as TGTGCCAGCAGCCAAGAGCCGTCTAACTATGGCTACACCTTC. Protein: CASSQEPSNYGYTF.

The chain has TRBV12-3 or TRBV12-4 and TRBJ2-3; D might be TRBD2 (5 bases). The CDR3 length is 13 residues. V shed 3 bases and J shed 3 bases, with 7 bases lying between them. DNA for the CDR3: TGTGCCAGCAGTTTTACGGGAACAGATACGCAGTATTTT. Protein sequence: CASSFTGTDTQYF.

This chain joins TRBV6-2 or TRBV6-3 and TRBJ2-6; the D is unclear. This CDR3 comprises 15 residues. The V gene lost 3 bases and the J gene lost 1 base, with 7 bases spanning the gap. From germline, CDR1 is MNHEY and CDR2 SVGEGT. Written as DNA, the CDR3 is TGTGCCAGCAGTTATGGCGGATCTGGGGCCAACGTCCTGACTTTC. This codes for CASSYGGSGANVLTF.

V is TRBV7-3 and J is TRBJ1-6; D is perhaps TRBD1 (6 bases). This CDR3 comprises 15 residues. The germline V gene encodes CDR1 SGHTA and CDR2 FQGTGA. V gave up 7 bases and J gave up 5 bases, with 15 bases separating them. CDR3 sequence: CASTGTGLHNSPLHF. The DNA for the CDR3 is TGTGCCAGCACCGGAACAGGGTTACATAATTCACCCCTCCACTTT.